This TCR beta chain was recovered during a study of beta chain features in type 1 diabetes. On the study more broadly: Patients did not differ from healthy donors in age, gender or cell yield. Overall study results and limits: Compared to healthy donors, patients appeared to have naive, central memory and Treg TCRB repertoires that were more alike.

Sorting produced populations that all topped 98% purity. Every isolated RNA sample was fully reverse transcribed, so sequencing captured expressed TCRB transcripts. Some clones are missing from TCRdb's copy, which holds only in-frame ones; the method was immunoSEQ multiplex PCR. The sample yields about 260,000 clones, under 70% seen once. With 6 bases removed from V and 4 bases from J, the gap between germline ends came to 13 bases. This CDR3 contains 14 residues. CDR1 is MNHEY and CDR2 is SVGAGI in the germline V gene. In regard to this clone: Its cognate antigen is unknown.

The source of this sequence is a man between 25 and 39 years old in good health. Sequencing was performed on naive CD4+ T cells from blood. The rearrangement uses TRBV6-5 and TRBJ2-1; possibly TRBD1 for D (6 bases). This CDR3 is CASRLDRLYNEQFF. As DNA, the CDR3 is TGTGCCAGCAGACTTGACAGGCTATACAATGAGCAGTTCTTC.